This T cell receptor (beta chain) was found in a study of blood T cell repertoires in COVID-19. After removal of 5 bases from V and 4 bases from J, the junction contained 3 bases not matched to a gene. The CDR3 loop spans 15 amino acids. Germline V gene data show CDR1 as SGHAT and CDR2 as FQNNGV. Participants had their cohort set by participant-reported clinical history. TCRdb's copy holds only in-frame clones and misses some; the assay was immunoSEQ multiplex PCR. The data contain some 350,000 clones, roughly nine tenths of them singletons. This receptor was identified in a man younger than 30 who had recovered from COVID-19. Sequences were obtained from PBMCs or T cells enriched from blood (not recorded which). The V call is TRBV11-2, the J call TRBJ2-1; the match to TRBD2 covers 12 bases. This CDR3 is CASSPSGRVYNEQFF. DNA for the CDR3: TGTGCCAGCAGCCCTAGCGGGAGGGTGTACAATGAGCAGTTCTTC.